These T cell receptor beta chains were read from a single sample in a study of blood T cell repertoires in COVID-19. This table comes from immunoSEQ multiplex PCR, and its TCRdb copy is limited to in-frame clones, with some not included. The data contain some 250,000 clones, roughly 86% of them singletons. Sequencing was performed on peripheral blood. Receptor source: a woman in her 30s who had recovered from COVID-19. The CDR3 runs from the conserved cysteine through the conserved F or W. The D gene is left open where the match is weak. Clone size is shown for a subset of rows, as once, few, many or a class of expanded clone.

-	TRBV11-2	-	TRBJ1-1	TGTGCCAGCAGCTTAGGGGGGGGCAGCGAAGCTTTCTTT	CASSLGGGSEAFF
-	TRBV5-1	few	TRBJ2-2	TGCGCCAGCAGCCTCCCGGGGAATTCCGGGGAGCTGTTTTTT	CASSLPGNSGELFF
TRBD1	TRBV5-5	-	TRBJ1-5	TGTGCCAGCAGCTTGGGGGACAGGGAGCTTAATCAGCCCCAGCATTTT	CASSLGDRELNQPQHF
TRBD2	TRBV18	-	TRBJ2-5	TGTGCCAGCTCACCAGCGGGGGGCCGGGAGACCCAGTACTTC	CASSPAGGRETQYF
-	TRBV3-1/TRBV3-2	few	TRBJ1-2	TGTGCCAGCAGCTCGGGAGGGTCACAAGGGCCAGGGCCTCGTATGGGCTACACCTTC	CASSSGGSQGPGPRMGYTF
TRBD1	TRBV27	-	TRBJ1-4	TGTGCCAGCAGTTCTTCCGGGACAGGGTCTTTAGTCCGGGAAAATGAAAAACTGTTTTTT	CASSSSGTGSLVRENEKLFF
-	TRBV19	many	TRBJ1-6	TGTGCCAGTAGGGGGGGAGGGAAGCATTCACCCCTCCACTTT	CASRGGGKHSPLHF
-	TRBV14	-	TRBJ2-3	TGTGCCAGCAGCCAATTCGGCGGGGGCAGCACAGATACGCAGTATTTT	CASSQFGGGSTDTQYF
TRBD1	TRBV20-1	few	TRBJ1-4	TGCAGTGCTAGTCAGAGGGACAGGGGGAATGAAAAACTGTTTTTT	CSASQRDRGNEKLFF
TRBD1	TRBV5-1	-	TRBJ2-3	TGCGCCAGCAGCCTCGGACAGGGAAGCCATACGCAGTATTTT	CASSLGQGSHTQYF
-	TRBV4-2	-	TRBJ1-2	TGTGCCAGCAGCCAAGAAGAGGCAGGGAACTATGGCTACACCTTC	CASSQEEAGNYGYTF
TRBD1	TRBV7-9	-	TRBJ2-2	TGTGCCAGCAGTCGGGGACAGGTTAAAACCGGGGAGCTGTTTTTT	CASSRGQVKTGELFF
TRBD2	TRBV5-1	-	TRBJ2-3	TGCGCCACCACAACCGGGGGGGGTCAAGCAGATACGCAGTATTTT	CATTTGGGQADTQYF
-	TRBV4-2	-	TRBJ1-5	TGTGCCAGCAGCCAAGATCCCCTCGAGGTCCTTAGCAATCAGCCCCAGCATTTT	CASSQDPLEVLSNQPQHF
-	TRBV7-9	few	TRBJ1-5	TGTGCCAGCAGCGGGCAGGGGTGGGACAATCAGCCCCAGCATTTT	CASSGQGWDNQPQHF
TRBD2	TRBV4-2	-	TRBJ2-1	TGTGCCAGCAGCCAAGAGGGGACTAGAGTGACCTACAATGAGCAGTTCTTC	CASSQEGTRVTYNEQFF
TRBD2	TRBV5-1	-	TRBJ2-1	TGCGCCAGCAGCTCGACGGCCGGGACTATCTACAATGAGCAGTTCTTC	CASSSTAGTIYNEQFF
TRBD1	TRBV6-2/TRBV6-3	-	TRBJ1-2	TGTGCCAGCAGTCTAGACAGGGGGCTCGACTATGGCTACACCTTC	CASSLDRGLDYGYTF
TRBD2	TRBV19	-	TRBJ2-1	TGTGCCAGTAGTGCTCAGGGACTAGCGGGGGTGGATGAGCAGTTCTTC	CASSAQGLAGVDEQFF
TRBD1	TRBV24-1	-	TRBJ2-3	TGTGCCATCTTGCGGGGGACAGGGGGCACAGATACGCAGTATTTT	CAILRGTGGTDTQYF
TRBD2	TRBV4-3	-	TRBJ2-7	TGCGCCAGCAGCAGAACCGGGGGGACCTTCTCCTACGAGCAGTACTTC	CASSRTGGTFSYEQYF
-	TRBV2	-	TRBJ1-1	TGTGCCAGCAGTGACGCTAGGGGGGGCACTGAAGCTTTCTTT	CASSDARGGTEAFF
-	TRBV2	-	TRBJ1-2	TGTGCCAGCAGTGAAGGAGTAGGGGGTTCCTATGGCTACACCTTC	CASSEGVGGSYGYTF
-	TRBV12-2	-	TRBJ2-7	TGTGCAAGTCGCTATGGGGACAGTAGCTCCTACGAGCAGTACTTC	CASRYGDSSSYEQYF
TRBD1	TRBV29-1	-	TRBJ2-7	TGCAGCGTGACAGGGACCGGGTACGAGCAGTACTTC	CSVTGTGYEQYF
-	TRBV2	-	TRBJ2-2	TGTGCCAGCAGTGATCTCGGGACACCTTACACCGGGGAGCTGTTTTTT	CASSDLGTPYTGELFF
-	TRBV6-6	-	TRBJ2-7	TGTGCCAGCAGCCCCAGCAGCGGTCTGACCTTCGAGCAGTACTTC	CASSPSSGLTFEQYF
-	TRBV3-1/TRBV3-2	-	TRBJ2-1	TGTGCCAGCAGCTTGCGTTACTACAATGAGCAGTTCTTC	CASSLRYYNEQFF
-	TRBV2	-	TRBJ2-5	TGTGCCAGCAGGGACCCCACAGGGCTCCAAGAGACCCAGTACTTC	CASRDPTGLQETQYF
-	TRBV10-2	-	TRBJ2-2	TGCGCCAGCAGTGGAGGGTCGAACACCGGGGAGCTGTTTTTT	CASSGGSNTGELFF
-	TRBV2	-	TRBJ2-4	TGTGCCAGCAGGTTCGAAGACTGGCTAGCCAAAAACATTCAGTACTTC	CASRFEDWLAKNIQYF
TRBD1	TRBV2	-	TRBJ1-3	TGTGCCAGCAGTGAACGTAGTCAGGGGGCCAGTGGAAACACCATATATTTT	CASSERSQGASGNTIYF
-	TRBV14	-	TRBJ2-1	TGTGCCAGCAGCCCCTCGGCCAGGGAACGATACTACAATGAGCAGTTCTTC	CASSPSARERYYNEQFF
-	TRBV7-2	-	TRBJ2-2	TGTGCCAGCAGCCCCGGGGGGCCCGCGAACACCGGGGAGCTGTTTTTT	CASSPGGPANTGELFF
-	TRBV14	-	TRBJ1-6	TGTGCCAGCAGCCAAGACAGGGCGGATAATTCACCCCTCCACTTT	CASSQDRADNSPLHF
-	TRBV7-9	-	TRBJ2-1	TGTGCCAGCACAAAGGATGCAGGGTCCAATGAGCAGTTCTTC	CASTKDAGSNEQFF
-	TRBV4-1	once	TRBJ2-7	TGCGCCAGCAGCCAAGACAGGGGGGATAGCGAGCAGTACTTC	CASSQDRGDSEQYF
TRBD1	TRBV19	-	TRBJ1-6	TGTGCCAGTAGTATGAACGGACAGGGAGGTTCACCCCTCCACTTT	CASSMNGQGGSPLHF
TRBD1	TRBV2	-	TRBJ2-3	TGTGCCAGCAGGGAGGGACAGGGGCGGGATACGCAGTATTTT	CASREGQGRDTQYF
TRBD1	TRBV6-5	-	TRBJ2-7	TGTGCCAGCAGTACCAACACAGGGGCAGCCTACGAGCAGTACTTC	CASSTNTGAAYEQYF
TRBD2	TRBV27	-	TRBJ2-5	TGTGCCAGCGGATGGGTTGTAGCGGGGGGGCCGGGAGAGACCCAGTACTTC	CASGWVVAGGPGETQYF
-	TRBV4-2	-	TRBJ1-3	TGTGCCAGCAGCCAAGATGCGGTCTCTGGAAACACCATATATTTT	CASSQDAVSGNTIYF
-	TRBV11-2	-	TRBJ1-1	TGTGCCAGCAGCTTAGATCGCTGGCGAGGGGCTTTCTTT	CASSLDRWRGAFF
TRBD2	TRBV2	-	TRBJ2-1	TGTGCCAGCAGAACCCGGGGGGAATTCAATGAGCAGTTCTTC	CASRTRGEFNEQFF
TRBD1	TRBV6-5	-	TRBJ1-2	TGTGCCAGCAGTTCACCGGGACAGTACTATGGCTACACCTTC	CASSSPGQYYGYTF
TRBD1	TRBV6-6	few	TRBJ1-2	TGTGCCAGCAGCGACAATCGTAGGGGACAGGGTTTCCAGGGGGACTATGGCTACACCTTC	CASSDNRRGQGFQGDYGYTF
TRBD2	TRBV10-3	-	TRBJ2-7	TGTGCCATCAGTGAGCGCACAGCGGGGTACTCCTACGAGCAGTACTTC	CAISERTAGYSYEQYF